In its sample, the clone carrying this T cell receptor beta chain was seen a few times. At one end, the junction sequence differs from germline, possibly due to a read error. In the original workflow: Amplified reference gene primers provided the basis for estimating nucleated cell counts. Clones were read by immunoSEQ multiplex PCR, and TCRdb kept only the in-frame ones, dropping some. V, J and clone size reflect that table, while D and trimming were determined from the DNA. Of over 200,000 clones listed, around 88% are singletons. This record belongs to a study of blood T cell repertoires in COVID-19. Study information: Samples came from the United States, Italy and Spain, spanning acute and convalescent COVID-19. The cDNA or gDNA used as material had been derived from T cells, B-cell-depleted T cells, or PBMCs.

The sample comprised peripheral blood. The receptor comes from a man aged 40-49 years with active or convalescent COVID-19.

The CDR3, as DNA: TGTGCCAGCAGTTACAGAACTAGCGGGGGCTCGCTCTTC. Protein: CASSYRTSGGSLF. The V call is TRBV6-2 or TRBV6-3, the J call TRBJ2-1, with 11 bases identical to TRBD2. The CDR3 contains 13 residues. The germline CDR1 and CDR2 sequences are MNHEY and SVGEGT.